Shown below are 4 T cell receptor beta chains from a single sample sequenced in a study of response to subunit inactivated influenza vaccine. MiXCR, run by TCRdb on the RT-PCR reads, gives a single entry per CDR3 protein. The repertoire holds hundreds of thousands of distinct CDR3 sequences, under 9% seen once, with around 13% in the top ten. This sample comprised PBMCs from blood, obtained less than 30 months after vaccination. The receptors stem from a man aged 50 to 75 who received an inactivated influenza vaccine.

This clonotype has just a few counts. J is TRBJ2-5 and V is TRBV3-1, with TRBD2 identical over 7 bases. Germline CDR1 reads LGHDT; CDR2 reads YNNKEL (reference sequence). Trimming removed 8 bases from V and 10 bases from J; junction bases left unmatched: 4. The CDR3 runs 10 residues. This CDR3 reads CASSRGVQYF. The CDR3, as DNA: TGTGCCAGCTCTCGGGGGGTCCAGTACTTC.

The table lists this clonotype with many counts. This rearrangement joins TRBV15 to TRBJ1-5; no firm D call. Per the germline V gene, CDR1 is LNHNV and CDR2 is YYDKDF (reference sequence). This CDR3 has 12 amino acids. V lost 1 base and J 5 bases, leaving 3 bases between the germline ends. The CDR3 loop reads CATSRAHQPQHF. The CDR3 DNA is TGTGCCACCAGCAGAGCTCATCAGCCCCAGCATTTT.

This clonotype was detected many times. This chain uses TRBV5-6 with TRBJ1-4; D is possibly TRBD1 (6 bases). The germline V gene has CDR1 SGHDT and CDR2 YYEEEE. Between the trimmed V and J ends, which lost 2 bases and 0 bases, there was a span of 11 bases. This CDR3 comprises 16 residues. CDR3 bases: TGTGCCAGCAGCTTCACGACAGGAGCAACTAATGAAAAACTGTTTTTT. Protein product: CASSFTTGATNEKLFF.

This clonotype showed up many times. This chain connects TRBV12-3 or TRBV12-4 to TRBJ2-1; no clear D gene. The CDR3 is 14 amino acids. V was shortened by 7 bases and J by 0 bases, with 10 bases between the two germline ends. The CDR3 DNA reads TGTGCCAGCACCCTAAGGAGCTCCTACAATGAGCAGTTCTTC. It specifies CASTLRSSYNEQFF.